One TCR beta chain is described in this entry. Trimming cost V 3 bases and J 8 bases; bases outside gene matches: 16. Germline CDR1 is LNHNV and CDR2 is YYDKDF (reference sequence). CDR3 length: 18 residues. This sample was included in a study of blood T cell repertoires in COVID-19. The data were produced by immunoSEQ multiplex PCR, yet TCRdb's version contains in-frame clones alone and is incomplete. The sample lists some 210,000 clones; 84% were seen once. The chain links TRBV15 to TRBJ2-1, with TRBD1 matching 10 bases. The sequence derives from a woman aged 65 to 85 with active or convalescent COVID-19. Sequenced material: peripheral blood. The CDR3 nucleotides read TGTGCCACCAGCAGGAGACAGGGGGCAGCGAGCGCCAGGGATGAGCAGTTCTTC. Protein product: CATSRRQGAASARDEQFF.